This TCR beta chain is drawn from a study of beta chain features in type 1 diabetes. Broader study findings: Shortening of TCRB CDR3s, moderate but significant, appeared in all four CD4+ subsets of Type 1 diabetes patients.

Every isolated RNA sample was fully reverse transcribed, so sequencing captured expressed TCRB transcripts. Generated by immunoSEQ multiplex PCR, the TCRdb table keeps only in-frame clones and is missing some. In the table there are some 660,000 clones, over 12% of which are singletons. This clone came up a few times. Its antigen is not known. V was cut by 3 bases and J by 6 bases, with 8 bases left in between. Germline CDR1 is KGHSH and CDR2 is LQKENI. The CDR3 totals 12 residues. The sample consisted of naive CD4+ T cells from blood. This sequence joins TRBV18 and TRBJ2-5; a weak D match, TRBD2 (6 bases). This clonotype was sampled from a young man with type 1 diabetes. The CDR3 is CASSPGRQTQYF. The CDR3 DNA follows: TGTGCCAGCTCACCGGGGAGGCAGACCCAGTACTTC.